This T cell receptor (beta chain) came from a study of blood T cell repertoires in COVID-19. Measured with immunoSEQ multiplex PCR; TCRdb has only the in-frame clones, and not every one. The sample shows some 270,000 clones, roughly 84% of them seen only once. Trimming removed 0 bases from V and 0 bases from J, with 17 bases in between. Germline values: CDR1 MGHRA, CDR2 YSYEKL. The CDR3 loop spans 18 amino acids. This chain joins TRBV4-1 and TRBJ1-1; TRBD1 is a possible D gene (5 bases). The TCR comes from a man aged 45-65 years who had recovered from COVID-19. Material: PBMCs or T cells enriched from blood (not recorded which). The CDR3 bases are TGCGCCAGCAGCCAAGATCCTCGCTCCAGGGTCATGAACACTGAAGCTTTCTTT. It specifies CASSQDPRSRVMNTEAFF.